Below are 2 T cell receptor beta chains sequenced from a single sample in a study of cytomegalovirus exposure and HLA in healthy donors. TCRdb's copy holds only in-frame clones and misses some; the assay was immunoSEQ multiplex PCR. The table includes some 160,000 clones, 90% to 95% detected once. Material: PBMCs. The receptors were sampled from a man younger than 35 in good health and CMV-seronegative.

The rearrangement links TRBV10-2 to TRBJ1-5, with TRBD1 matching over 7 bases. Germline V gene lookup returns CDR1 WSHSY and CDR2 SAAADI. The CDR3 length is 14 residues. After removal of 3 bases from V and 6 bases from J, the junction contained 5 bases not matched to a gene. The chain's CDR3 is CASSEQGWTQPQHF. The DNA for the CDR3 is TGCGCCAGCAGTGAACAGGGGTGGACTCAGCCCCAGCATTTT.

V is TRBV5-6 and J is TRBJ1-3; 8 nucleotides align to TRBD1. Trimming took 1 base from V and 2 from J; bases not matched to a gene: 5. Germline CDR1 is SGHDT and CDR2 is YYEEEE. The CDR3 loop spans 16 amino acids. CDR3 loop: CASSLNGQGAGNTIYF. CDR3 coding DNA: TGTGCCAGCAGCTTGAATGGACAGGGTGCTGGAAACACCATATATTTT.